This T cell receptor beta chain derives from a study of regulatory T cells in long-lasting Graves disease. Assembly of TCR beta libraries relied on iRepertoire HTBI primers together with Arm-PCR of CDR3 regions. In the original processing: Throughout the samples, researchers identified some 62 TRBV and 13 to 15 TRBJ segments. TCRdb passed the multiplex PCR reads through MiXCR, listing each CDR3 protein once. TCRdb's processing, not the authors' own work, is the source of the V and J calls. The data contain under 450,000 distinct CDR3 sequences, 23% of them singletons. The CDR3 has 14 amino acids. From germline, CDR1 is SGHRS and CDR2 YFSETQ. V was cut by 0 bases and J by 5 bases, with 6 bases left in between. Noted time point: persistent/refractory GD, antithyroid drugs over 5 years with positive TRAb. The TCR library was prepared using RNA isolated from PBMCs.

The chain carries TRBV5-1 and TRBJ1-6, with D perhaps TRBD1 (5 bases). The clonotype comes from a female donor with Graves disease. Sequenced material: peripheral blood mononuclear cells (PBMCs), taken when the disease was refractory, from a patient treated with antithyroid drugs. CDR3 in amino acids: CASSLARDNSPLHF. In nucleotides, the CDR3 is TGCGCCAGCAGCTTGGCCAGGGATAATTCACCCCTCCACTTT.